This TCR beta chain stems from a study of T cell responses to AZD1222 COVID-19 vaccine (dated by TCRdb to 2020 to 2022). Study-level background: A total of 230 to 250 trial participants underwent TCR sequencing, of whom 207 had received two doses of AZD1222 and around 26 had received two doses of the MenACWY control vaccine. Enrollment into the trials was organized by age into subgroups of 18-55, 56-69 and 70-plus years, and those subgroups contained 148, 28 and 57 TCR-sequenced participants, respectively.

Note on this clone: This clone's antigen is unknown. No quality values exist for individual bases; no much larger clone is one base distant.

Reading the label with the study, this specimen's time point is: about 28 days (+/-7) after the second vaccine dose. What this sample's treatment or condition label stands for: meningococcal conjugate vaccine given as trial control. Samples from vaccinated people were obtained from the UK trials COV001 and COV002, which included a single-blind randomized controlled phase 2/3 trial of AZD1222 (ChAdOx1 nCoV-19) in healthy adults. Trial participant PBMC samples were collected at day 0 and day 28 after the second dose for TCRbeta chain sequencing. The germline V gene gives CDR1 as MNHEY and CDR2 as SVGAGI. V was cut back by 5 bases and J by 8 bases, leaving a gap of 16 bases between them. The CDR3 runs 14 residues from the cysteine to the phenylalanine. The DNA shown is the 42-base CDR3, in frame from base 1. General conclusions and limits of the study: No day 14 peak-response samples were available, so repertoires were characterized only after the peak T cell response. After two AZD1222 doses, both the breadth and the depth of spike-specific TCRs were significantly higher than at day 0 and than in MenACWY recipients. The whole spike protein was spanned by vaccine-associated CD4 TCRs, and dominant responses were seen in regions 160-218 and 743-854. In the small 56-69-year group, the increase in depth fell short of significance, most likely because of low power. Nearly half of unique spike-specific TCRs reportedly recognized epitopes outside regions mutated in the B.1.351 and B.1.1.7 variants. Participants were mostly white British and included more females than males, and it was suggested by the authors that clonal diversity may have been underestimated. Conclusions about previously exposed vaccinees are limited, since just a handful of AZD1222 recipients were seropositive for SARS-CoV-2 at baseline.

The CDR3 regions of human TCRbeta chains were analyzed by immunosequencing. Per the original workflow: Repertoire TCRs were matched against a reference library of SARS-CoV-2-specific TCRs generated with the MIRA antigen-specificity platform. Breadth meant the fraction of unique TCRs that were SARS-CoV-2-associated, whereas depth meant the fraction of total T cells that were SARS-CoV-2-associated. Using the MIRA data, each spike-specific TCR was assigned both to the spike region to which the TCR was reactive and to a CD4 or CD8 class. Log10-transformed breadth and depth values were compared by one-way ANOVA with Sidak's multiple comparisons tests. TCRdb carries this immuneACCESS record with in-frame sequences only. Its versions omit some clonotypes, under half of them owing to an unresolved V gene in the studies checked, with the rest unexplained. V and J calls plus clone size are reproduced from that table; the DNA served to infer D and trimming. Counted in this sample were around 66,000 clones; more than 75% of them appeared once. In total, the top ten clones hold around 4.9% of the sample.

The sequencing here drew on peripheral blood, taken 28 days after the second dose of the MenACWY control vaccine. Recombination connected TRBV6-5 to TRBJ1-3; possibly the D gene is TRBD1, per 6 matching bases. The source of this sequence is an adult who received the MenACWY meningococcal vaccine as a control. The DNA reads TGTGCCAGCAGTCCACGCAGGGGAGGGGACACCATATATTTT. Translation gives CASSPRRGGDTIYF.